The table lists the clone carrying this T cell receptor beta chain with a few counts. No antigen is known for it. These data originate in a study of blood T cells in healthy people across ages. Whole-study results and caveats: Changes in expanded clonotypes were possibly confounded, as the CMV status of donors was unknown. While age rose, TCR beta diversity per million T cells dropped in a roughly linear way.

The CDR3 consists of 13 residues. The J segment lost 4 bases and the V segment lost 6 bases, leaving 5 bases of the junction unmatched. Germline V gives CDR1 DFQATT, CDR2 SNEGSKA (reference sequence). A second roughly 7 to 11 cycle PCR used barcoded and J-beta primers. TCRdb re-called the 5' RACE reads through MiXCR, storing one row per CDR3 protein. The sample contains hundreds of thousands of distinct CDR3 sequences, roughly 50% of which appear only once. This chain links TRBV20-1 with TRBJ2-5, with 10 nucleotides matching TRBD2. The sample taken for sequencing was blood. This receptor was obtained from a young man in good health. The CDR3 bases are TGCAGTGCAAAACTAGCGGGGCTAGAGACCCAGTACTTC. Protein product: CSAKLAGLETQYF.